The rows below give T cell receptor beta chains drawn from one sample of a study of shared clonotypes between healthy human individuals. TCRdb keeps only in-frame clones here, not all; method: immunoSEQ multiplex PCR. The repertoire holds about 710,000 clones, with approximately 77% as singletons. The specimen was memory CD4+ T cells sorted from blood. All receptors derive from a woman aged 25 to 39 in good health. CDR3s include the opening cysteine and the closing phenylalanine or tryptophan. Each record gives: J gene, V gene, clone size, D gene, CDR3 DNA, CDR3 protein. A D gene is named only where the DNA matches it firmly. Part of the rows lack a size; the others show once, few, many or a class for expanded clones.

TRBJ1-5 | TRBV19 | NA | TRBD1 | TGTGCCAGTAGTCGACAGGGGGCGGGTAATCAGCCCCAGCATTTT | CASSRQGAGNQPQHF
TRBJ2-7 | TRBV25-1 | few | TRBD2 | TGTGCCAGCAGTGAACCTGGGACTAGCGGGACCTTCGACGAGCAGTACTTC | CASSEPGTSGTFDEQYF
TRBJ2-2 | TRBV7-8 | NA | NA | TGTGCCAGCAGCACACAACAGGCAGCCTACACCGGGGAGCTGTTTTTT | CASSTQQAAYTGELFF
TRBJ1-1 | TRBV5-4 | few | NA | TGTGCCAGCAGCTCAGTTGGGGATGGGAACACTGAAGCTTTCTTT | CASSSVGDGNTEAFF
TRBJ2-5 | TRBV19 | NA | NA | TGTGCCAGTAGGTTGTCGGGACCCTCCACGTCTGGAGCCCAGTACTTC | CASRLSGPSTSGAQYF
TRBJ1-3 | TRBV5-1 | NA | NA | TGCGCCAGCAGCTTCGGGGATGGCTCTGGAAACACCATATATTTT | CASSFGDGSGNTIYF
TRBJ2-7 | TRBV18 | NA | NA | TGTGCCAGCTCACCGACCCAGGGGTCCTCCTACGAGCAGTACTTC | CASSPTQGSSYEQYF
TRBJ1-2 | TRBV10-2 | NA | NA | TGCGCCAGCAGTGAGTCTGGCAGAAGGTTACTTGGCTACACCTTC | CASSESGRRLLGYTF
TRBJ2-1 | TRBV28 | NA | TRBD2 | TGTGCCAGCAGTAGGGGAACTAGCGGGAGTTGGAATGAGCAGTTCTTC | CASSRGTSGSWNEQFF
TRBJ1-1 | TRBV9 | few | NA | TGTGCCAGCAGCGTTAACATGAACACTGAAGCTTTCTTT | CASSVNMNTEAFF
TRBJ2-7 | TRBV6-5 | NA | TRBD1 | TGTGCCAGCAGTTATCAGCTGGACAGGGCTCACGAGCAGTACTTC | CASSYQLDRAHEQYF
TRBJ1-6 | TRBV7-9 | NA | NA | TGTGCCAGCAGCGCCCGGACGGGAGGGAATTCACCCCTCCACTTT | CASSARTGGNSPLHF
TRBJ2-1 | TRBV7-2 | NA | TRBD2 | TGTGCCAGCAGCTCAGGAGCAACTAGCGGATACAATGAGCAGTTCTTC | CASSSGATSGYNEQFF
TRBJ1-5 | TRBV27 | many | NA | TGTGCCAGCAGTACAACCTACGGGCAGCCCCAGCATTTT | CASSTTYGQPQHF
TRBJ1-1 | TRBV5-1 | NA | NA | TGCGCCAGCAGCTATGAAGGGGTGAACACTGAAGCTTTCTTT | CASSYEGVNTEAFF
TRBJ2-5 | TRBV6-1 | NA | NA | TGTGCCAGCAGTCGATACCAAGAGACCCAGTACTTC | CASSRYQETQYF
TRBJ2-1 | TRBV27 | NA | NA | TGTGCCAGCACCTCCAGGGCCTCACCAGGGGTCGGGCGCAATGAGCAGTTCTTC | CASTSRASPGVGRNEQFF
TRBJ1-4 | TRBV6-5 | NA | TRBD1 | TGTGCCAGCAGTAGGGACAGGGGTAGGGAAAAACTGTTTTTT | CASSRDRGREKLFF
TRBJ1-5 | TRBV10-1 | NA | NA | TGCGCCAGCAGCCGCAATAGTCAGCCCCAGCATTTT | CASSRNSQPQHF
TRBJ2-1 | TRBV10-3 | NA | TRBD2 | TGTGCCATCAGTGATTGGACTAGCGGGAGGGTTGAGCAGTTCTTC | CAISDWTSGRVEQFF
TRBJ1-4 | TRBV11-1 | NA | NA | TGTGCCAGCAGTTCCGCGGAGGGGCTCGGGGAAAAACTGTTTTTT | CASSSAEGLGEKLFF
TRBJ1-3 | TRBV19 | NA | NA | TGTGCCAGTACCCGGTGGTCTGGAAACACCATATATTTT | CASTRWSGNTIYF
TRBJ1-1 | TRBV18 | NA | NA | TGTGCCAGCTCACCGGGGAAGGCGGAGAACACTGAAGCTTTCTTT | CASSPGKAENTEAFF
TRBJ2-1 | TRBV4-2 | NA | TRBD2 | TGTGCCAGCAGCCAAGTGACCGCTAGCGGGTCTTACAATGAGCAGTTCTTC | CASSQVTASGSYNEQFF
TRBJ1-1 | TRBV11-3 | NA | NA | TGTGCCAGCAGCACGACAGGCACTGAAGCTTTCTTT | CASSTTGTEAFF
TRBJ1-2 | TRBV10-3 | NA | TRBD1 | TGTGCCATCAGCGGACAGGGTGCCTATGGCTACACCTTC | CAISGQGAYGYTF
TRBJ1-2 | TRBV30 | once | NA | TGTGCCTGGAGTGGAATATATGGCTACACCTTC | CAWSGIYGYTF
TRBJ2-1 | TRBV5-4 | NA | NA | TGTGCCAGCAGCTTAAGTTTACACAATGAGCAGTTCTTC | CASSLSLHNEQFF
TRBJ2-1 | TRBV9 | NA | TRBD2 | TGTGCCAGCAGCTCCGAGACTAGCGGGAGCAATGAGCAGTTCTTC | CASSSETSGSNEQFF
TRBJ1-5 | TRBV25-1 | NA | NA | TGTGCCAGCAGTGAAGGCGGGGGCCATCAGCCCCAGCATTTT | CASSEGGGHQPQHF
TRBJ2-3 | TRBV13 | NA | NA | TGTGCCAGCAGCCGTGCAGGGGCTAGCACAGATACGCAGTATTTT | CASSRAGASTDTQYF
TRBJ2-3 | TRBV7-8 | NA | NA | TGTGCCAGCAGCCGGAGCAGGGCTAGCACAGATACGCAGTATTTT | CASSRSRASTDTQYF
TRBJ2-1 | TRBV29-1 | NA | TRBD1 | TGCAGCGTCCCTCCCGGGACAGGGAATGAGCAGTTCTTC | CSVPPGTGNEQFF
TRBJ2-2 | TRBV18 | NA | TRBD1 | TGTGCCAGCTCACCGATACAGGGGGCCACCGGGGAGCTGTTTTTT | CASSPIQGATGELFF
TRBJ1-2 | TRBV5-4 | NA | NA | TGTGCCAGCAGCCGCCACGTGACAGCGACTAACTATGGCTACACCTTC | CASSRHVTATNYGYTF
TRBJ1-1 | TRBV7-9 | few | TRBD1 | TGTGCCGGGACCACAGGGGTGAACACTGAAGCTTTCTTT | CAGTTGVNTEAFF
TRBJ1-2 | TRBV6-1 | few | NA | TGTGCCAGCAGTGAACTGGGTACAGGAGTTAACTATGGCTACACCTTC | CASSELGTGVNYGYTF